The 7 T cell receptor beta chains in this list originate from one sample, sequenced in a study of technical replicates of blood from a handful of donors. Sequenced by immunoSEQ multiplex PCR; TCRdb stores in-frame clones only, minus some. Seen here are tens of thousands of clones, 94% observed once, and the top ten hold about 0.4%. The sequencing sample was made of T cells isolated from PBMCs. The receptors come from a human donor in good health.

This clone was recorded only once. The rearrangement links TRBV4-3 to TRBJ2-3; a weak D match, TRBD2 (5 bases). The CDR3 has 14 amino acids. CDR1 and CDR2 (germline): LGHNA, YSLEER. Between the trimmed V and J ends, which lost 1 base and 5 bases, there was a span of 10 bases. DNA for the CDR3: TGCGCCAGCAGCCAAGGACGGGAAATAGATACGCAGTATTTT. Amino acids: CASSQGREIDTQYF.

The chain joins TRBV14 to TRBJ2-2; tentative D call: TRBD2 (5 bases). CDR1 is SGHDN, CDR2 FVKESK, per germline. The CDR3 is 15 residues long. V lost 8 bases to trimming and J lost 4 bases, with 17 bases between them. For the CDR3, the DNA is TGTGCCAGCTTAAAAACGGGGTCGCGCACCGGGGAGCTGTTTTTT. As protein: CASLKTGSRTGELFF.

The V call is TRBV4-3, the J call TRBJ2-1, with a possible D match to TRBD2 (5 bases). The germline V and J ends were trimmed by 3 bases and 2 bases, with 14 bases remaining between them. Germline CDR1 LGHNA, CDR2 YSLEER. The CDR3 loop spans 16 amino acids. The CDR3 sequence is CASSHFGGVTYNEQFF. CDR3 sequence (DNA): TGCGCCAGCAGCCACTTCGGAGGAGTCACCTACAATGAGCAGTTCTTC.

In this sample, this clone turned up a few times. In DNA form, the CDR3 reads TGCAGCGTTCGGGACAGCAACACTGAAGCTTTCTTT. Translating it yields CSVRDSNTEAFF. The rearrangement joins TRBV29-1 to TRBJ1-1, with TRBD1 matching 7 bases. Germline V gene data show CDR1 as SQVTM and CDR2 as ANQGSEA. There are 12 residues in the CDR3. The V gene end was trimmed by 5 bases and the J gene end by 2 bases; junction bases not matched to a gene: 2.

This chain connects TRBV19 to TRBJ1-3; the D is unclear. V gave up 8 bases and J gave up 3 bases, with 11 bases separating them. CDR1 is LNHDA and CDR2 is SQIVND in the germline V gene (reference sequence). The CDR3 has 13 amino acids. The CDR3 loop is CASLKPNGNTIYF. The DNA of the CDR3 is TGTGCCAGTCTTAAGCCAAATGGAAACACCATATATTTT.

The V gene is TRBV27, the J gene TRBJ1-5, with 8 bases aligning to TRBD1. The CDR3 is made up of 14 amino acids. The trim removed 6 bases at V and 4 bases at J, leaving 5 bases unmatched. Germline V CDR1 and CDR2: MNHEY, SMNVEV (reference sequence). DNA of the CDR3: TGTGCCAGCAGAGAACAGGGGGGAAATCAGCCCCAGCATTTT. Protein: CASREQGGNQPQHF.

The chain combines TRBV19 with TRBJ1-1; 9 nucleotides line up with TRBD1. The V segment lost 5 bases and the J segment 8 bases; nucleotides outside the gene matches: 3. Per germline, CDR1 LNHDA and CDR2 SQIVND (reference sequence). CDR3 length equals 12 residues. CDR3 in DNA: TGTGCCAGTAGTTTACAGGGGGCCGAAGCTTTCTTT. Translating it yields CASSLQGAEAFF.